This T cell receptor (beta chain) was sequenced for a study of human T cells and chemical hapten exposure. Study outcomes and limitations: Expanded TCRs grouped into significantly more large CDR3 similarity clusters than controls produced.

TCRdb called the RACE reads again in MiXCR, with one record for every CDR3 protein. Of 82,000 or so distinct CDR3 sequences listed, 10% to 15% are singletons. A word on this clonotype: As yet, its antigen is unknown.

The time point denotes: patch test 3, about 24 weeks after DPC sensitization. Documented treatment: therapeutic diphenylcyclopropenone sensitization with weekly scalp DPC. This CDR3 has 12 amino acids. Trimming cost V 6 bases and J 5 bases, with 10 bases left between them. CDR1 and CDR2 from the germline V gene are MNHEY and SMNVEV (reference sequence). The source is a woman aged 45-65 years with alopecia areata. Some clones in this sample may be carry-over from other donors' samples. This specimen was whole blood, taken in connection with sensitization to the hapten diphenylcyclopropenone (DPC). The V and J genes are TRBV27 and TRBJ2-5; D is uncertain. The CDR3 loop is CASRSPRETQYF. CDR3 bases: TGTGCCAGCAGGTCCCCTCGGGAGACCCAGTACTTC.